This is a list of T cell receptor beta chains from one sample in a study of CD8 T cells in Susac syndrome. TCRdb recomputed calls from the immunoSEQ multiplex PCR reads with MiXCR, one row per CDR3 protein. The sample records about 210,000 distinct CDR3 sequences, roughly 92% being singletons. The specimen sequenced was CD4+ T cells from PBMCs. The origin of the receptors is a human donor in good health. Each CDR3 is given with its conserved first and last residue.

TRBJ2-1	TRBV28	CASRMGISFYNEQFF
TRBJ2-2	TRBV6-1	CASSEMRAGELFF
TRBJ2-5	TRBV2	CASSARTGDRETQYF
TRBJ2-2	TRBV28	CAGGQVLGELFF
TRBJ1-2	TRBV7-9	CASSPGTAPNYGYTF
TRBJ1-2	TRBV30	CAWTSDYQGFYGYTF
TRBJ2-4	TRBV12-3/TRBV12-4	CASRKEGAGKNIQYF
TRBJ2-4	TRBV20-1	CSAPPLASGGLAKNIQYF
TRBJ1-4	TRBV14	CASSPLRTGGPGINEKLFF
TRBJ1-1	TRBV18	CASLPRQNTEAFF